These 26 T cell receptor beta chains came from one sample sequenced in a study of shared clonotypes between healthy human individuals. Clones were read by immunoSEQ multiplex PCR, and TCRdb kept only the in-frame ones, dropping some. Of roughly 600,000 clones listed, roughly 98% are singletons. CD8 cells classed as naive were CD45RO-negative and positively selected for CCR7, excluding terminally differentiated effector memory CD45RA+ cells. The material sequenced was naive CD8+ T cells sorted from blood. These receptors were obtained from a man aged 25 to 40 in good health.

J is TRBJ2-1 and V is TRBV7-9, with 8 bases lining up with TRBD2. The CDR3 totals 15 residues. CDR1 is SEHNR and CDR2 is FQNEAQ in the germline V gene (reference sequence). The trim removed 3 bases at V and 2 bases at J, leaving 3 bases unmatched. CDR3 region: CASSFSGKTYNEQFF. CDR3 nucleotides: TGTGCCAGCAGCTTTAGCGGGAAGACCTACAATGAGCAGTTCTTC. Together with reference TRBV7-9 and TRBJ2-1, the CDR3 gives the full variable domain: DTGVSQNPRHKITKRGQNVTFRCDPISEHNRLYWYRQTLGQGPEFLTYFQNEAQLEKSRLLSDRFSAERPKGSFSTLEIQRTEQGDSAMYLCASSFSGKTYNEQFFGPGTRLTVL.

This chain connects TRBV7-6 to TRBJ2-1, with D perhaps TRBD1 (5 bases). Germline CDR1 and CDR2: SGHVS and FNYEAQ. CDR3 length: 12 residues. V was cut by 5 bases and J by 8 bases, with 10 bases left in between. This CDR3 is CASSLRDYEQFF. In DNA, the CDR3 is TGTGCCAGCAGCCTCAGGGATTATGAGCAGTTCTTC.

The chain combines TRBV7-6 with TRBJ2-7; the D call may be TRBD1 or TRBD2 (5 bases each). The CDR3 extends over 14 amino acids. Trimming took off 0 bases at V and 2 bases at J, with 8 bases between the two ends. Looked up from germline, CDR1 is SGHVS and CDR2 is FNYEAQ. DNA for the CDR3: TGTGCCAGCAGCTTAGCGGGGGTAGCCTACGAGCAGTACTTC. As protein: CASSLAGVAYEQYF.

The chain uses TRBV27 and TRBJ1-1; D is unclear. CDR1 is MNHEY, CDR2 SMNVEV, per germline (reference sequence). The CDR3 spans 14 residues. V was pared by 3 bases and J by 1 base, with 9 bases between. The CDR3 DNA follows: TGTGCCAGCAGTTTTCTAGGCGGGAACACTGAAGCTTTCTTT. Amino acids: CASSFLGGNTEAFF.

The chain couples TRBV2 to TRBJ2-3; 10 bases line up with TRBD2. V lost 7 bases to trimming and J lost 2 bases; unmatched junction nucleotides: 6. This CDR3 is built from 15 residues. Germline lookup yields CDR1 SNHLY and CDR2 FYNNEI. The CDR3 DNA sequence: TGTGCCAGCATCTCTCTAGCGGGGGCCACAGATACGCAGTATTTT. Translating gives CASISLAGATDTQYF.

Of note for this clone: This sample also contains other DNA sequences that code for the same CDR3. The chain carries TRBV9 and TRBJ2-1; D not resolved. Germline lookup yields CDR1 SGDLS and CDR2 YYNGEE. V was clipped by 2 bases and J by 4 bases, with 4 bases between them. CDR3 length: 12 amino acids. The CDR3 DNA follows: TGTGCCAGCAGCGTGGGGTACAATGAGCAGTTCTTC. It translates to CASSVGYNEQFF.

The chain links TRBV28 to TRBJ2-7; D is unclear. This CDR3 region has 12 residues. With 2 bases removed from V and 2 bases from J, the gap between germline ends came to 4 bases. The germline V gene encodes CDR1 MDHEN and CDR2 SYDVKM. CDR3 region: CASSLRTYEQYF. CDR3 coding DNA: TGTGCCAGCAGTTTACGAACCTACGAGCAGTACTTC.

The chain uses TRBV5-1 and TRBJ2-1, with 11 nucleotides matching TRBD2. CDR1 and CDR2 from the germline V gene are SGHRS and YFSETQ. V was pared by 1 base and J by 1 base, with 7 bases of the junction left unmatched. The CDR3 spans 18 residues. The CDR3 is CASSLLASGRSSYNEQFF. CDR3 in DNA: TGCGCCAGCAGCTTGTTGGCTAGCGGGAGGTCTTCCTACAATGAGCAGTTCTTC. Variable domain in full (rest from reference TRBV5-1 and TRBJ2-1): KAGVTQTPRYLIKTRGQQVTLSCSPISGHRSVSWYQQTPGQGLQFLFEYFSETQRNKGNFPGRFSGRQFSNSRSEMNVSTLELGDSALYLCASSLLASGRSSYNEQFFGPGTRLTVL.

V is TRBV5-8 and J is TRBJ2-4; D ambiguous. The CDR3 spans 16 residues. V lost 4 bases to trimming and J lost 3 bases, with 17 bases between them. The germline V gene has CDR1 SGHTS and CDR2 YDEGEE. CDR3 sequence: CASSLGQTPGKNIQYF. CDR3 coding DNA: TGTGCCAGCAGCCTCGGGCAGACGCCGGGCAAAAACATTCAGTACTTC.

This chain uses TRBV11-2 with TRBJ1-5, with a tentative D call TRBD1 (6 bases). The CDR3 spans 14 residues. Trimming cost V 1 base and J 4 bases, with 8 bases left between them. Germline CDR1 and CDR2: SGHAT and FQNNGV. The CDR3, as DNA: TGTGCCAGCAGCTTAGGGACAGCTAATCAGCCCCAGCATTTT. It yields the protein CASSLGTANQPQHF.

The chain carries TRBV7-2 and TRBJ2-3; weak D call: TRBD2 (5 bases). This CDR3 region has 13 residues. V shed 5 bases and J shed 5 bases, with 11 bases lying between them. CDR1 and CDR2 (germline): SGHTA, FQGNSA. Here the CDR3 DNA reads TGTGCCAGCAGCCCATGGACTGGAGATACGCAGTATTTT. This translates into CASSPWTGDTQYF.

A note on this clone: The same CDR3 also results from other DNA sequences found in this sample. The chain combines TRBV27 with TRBJ2-5; D not certain. There are 14 residues in the CDR3. CDR1 MNHEY and CDR2 SMNVEV come from the germline V gene (reference sequence). Trimming removed 1 base at V and 5 bases at J, with 11 bases between. CDR3 in amino acids: CASSLLGGDETQYF. CDR3 sequence (DNA): TGTGCCAGCAGTTTATTAGGCGGAGATGAGACCCAGTACTTC.

This clone was counted a few times. The CDR3, as DNA: TGTGCCAGCACGCCCGAAGGTTGGGAGACCCAGTACTTC. Residues: CASTPEGWETQYF. The genes are TRBV28 and TRBJ2-5; D remains ambiguous. This CDR3 has 13 residues. V was trimmed by 7 bases and J by 5 bases, leaving 14 bases between them. Per the germline V gene, CDR1 is MDHEN and CDR2 is SYDVKM.

The chain couples TRBV29-1 to TRBJ2-3; the D is unclear. From germline, CDR1 is SQVTM and CDR2 ANQGSEA. V was cut by 1 base and J by 3 bases, with 2 bases left in between. The CDR3 is 11 amino acids. CDR3 nucleotide sequence: TGCAGCGTTGAAGGGACAGATACGCAGTATTTT. Translation: CSVEGTDTQYF.

J is TRBJ2-2 and V is TRBV5-4; D could derive from TRBD1 or TRBD2 (5 bases each). In germline, CDR1 is SGHNT, CDR2 YYREEE (reference sequence). CDR3 length: 14 residues. Trimming removed 3 bases from V and 5 bases from J, with 11 bases in between. The CDR3 is CASSSKGRTGELFF. The CDR3 coding sequence is TGTGCCAGCAGCTCCAAGGGGAGAACCGGGGAGCTGTTTTTT.

The V and J genes are TRBV2 and TRBJ2-7; possible D gene TRBD2, 5 bases. Germline lookup yields CDR1 SNHLY and CDR2 FYNNEI. Trimming cost V 8 bases and J 6 bases, with 11 bases left between them. The CDR3 is made up of 11 amino acids. This CDR3 is CASGPDFEQYF. DNA for the CDR3: TGTGCCAGCGGTCCGGACTTCGAGCAGTACTTC. Using reference TRBV2 and TRBJ2-7 for the parts outside the CDR3, the full variable domain is EPEVTQTPSHQVTQMGQEVILRCVPISNHLYFYWYRQILGQKVEFLVSFYNNEISEKSEIFDDQFSVERPDGSNFTLKIRSTKLEDSAMYFCASGPDFEQYFGPGTRLTVT.

This clone was detected only once. J is TRBJ2-7 and V is TRBV19; D gene ambiguous. Germline assignment: CDR1 LNHDA and CDR2 SQIVND (reference sequence). This CDR3 is built from 16 residues. V lost 2 bases and J 1 base, leaving 15 bases between the germline ends. The CDR3 DNA sequence: TGTGCCAGTAGTATAAGCCCCCACCCCGGATCCTACGAGCAGTACTTC. Residues: CASSISPHPGSYEQYF.

This chain links TRBV4-3 with TRBJ2-7; D possibly matches TRBD1 or TRBD2 (5 bases each). CDR1 LGHNA and CDR2 YSLEER come from the germline V gene. This CDR3 has 16 amino acids. V was trimmed by 1 base and J by 0 bases, leaving 13 bases between them. The CDR3 bases are TGCGCCAGCAGCCAAGGCTTAGAGGGGTTCTCCTACGAGCAGTACTTC. This encodes CASSQGLEGFSYEQYF.

J is TRBJ2-1 and V is TRBV27; 9 nucleotides agree with TRBD2. CDR1 is MNHEY, CDR2 SMNVEV, per germline (reference sequence). V lost 10 bases and J lost 4; bases outside the gene matches: 11. The CDR3 covers 15 residues. In DNA form, the CDR3 reads TGTGCCACTACCCTAGTAGCGGGAGCGTACAATGAGCAGTTCTTC. Its protein product is CATTLVAGAYNEQFF.

This clone showed up just once. The chain carries TRBV9 and TRBJ2-7, with D perhaps TRBD1 (6 bases). The V and J ends lost 4 bases and 2 bases respectively, with 13 bases between them. Germline CDR1 reads SGDLS; CDR2 reads YYNGEE. The CDR3 has 14 amino acids. DNA of the CDR3: TGTGCCAGCAGCACCGGGACACGAGCCTACGAGCAGTACTTC. It encodes CASSTGTRAYEQYF. The whole variable domain, remainder taken from reference TRBV9 and TRBJ2-7, is DSGVTQTPKHLITATGQRVTLRCSPRSGDLSVYWYQQSLDQGLQFLIQYYNGEERAKGNILERFSAQQFPDLHSELNLSSLELGDSALYFCASSTGTRAYEQYFGPGTRLTVT.

The J gene is TRBJ2-7, the V gene TRBV7-9; D uncertain. Trimming stripped 1 base from V and 0 bases from J, with 7 bases between. The CDR3 consists of 14 residues. Germline CDR1 is SEHNR and CDR2 is FQNEAQ (reference sequence). DNA of the CDR3: TGTGCCAGCAGCTTAGAACAGCCCTCCTACGAGCAGTACTTC. Translation: CASSLEQPSYEQYF.

The V gene is TRBV19, the J gene TRBJ1-1; D gene unclear. V lost 5 bases, J lost 5 bases, and 15 bases lay in between. This CDR3 comprises 14 residues. Germline CDR1 and CDR2: LNHDA and SQIVND (reference sequence). The CDR3 DNA reads as TGTGCCAGTAGTCTCAGGATGGTTGGAACTGAAGCTTTCTTT. This sequence encodes CASSLRMVGTEAFF.

This chain joins TRBV13 and TRBJ2-6; perhaps TRBD1 as D (6 bases). There are 15 residues in the CDR3. Germline V lookup: CDR1 PRHDT, CDR2 FYEKMQ (reference sequence). Between the trimmed V and J ends, which lost 5 bases and 2 bases, there was a span of 10 bases. The CDR3 region is CASSPTGPGANVLTF. The DNA of the CDR3 is TGTGCCAGCAGCCCCACAGGGCCTGGGGCCAACGTCCTGACTTTC.

The V gene is TRBV5-1, the J gene TRBJ2-3; 15 bases match TRBD2. From germline, CDR1 is SGHRS and CDR2 YFSETQ. V was clipped by 2 bases and J by 4 bases; unmatched bases: 11. The CDR3 is 19 amino acids. This chain's CDR3 is CASSFERTSGRAFADTQYF. The CDR3 nucleotides are TGCGCCAGCAGCTTTGAAAGGACTAGCGGGAGGGCCTTTGCAGATACGCAGTATTTT.

The V and J genes are TRBV4-3 and TRBJ2-7; 12 bases match TRBD2. Germline CDR1 reads LGHNA; CDR2 reads YSLEER. Losses at the gene ends were 2 bases for V and 1 base for J; bases not matched to a gene: 0. CDR3 length: 15 residues. The CDR3 DNA sequence: TGCGCCAGCAGCCAACTAGCGGGAGGGTCCTACGAGCAGTACTTC. This encodes CASSQLAGGSYEQYF.

This clone occurred once. The V gene is TRBV2, the J gene TRBJ2-1, with D maybe TRBD2 (5 bases). Germline CDR1 is SNHLY and CDR2 is FYNNEI. Trimming shortened V by 7 bases and J by 8 bases, and 15 bases separated the two germline ends. The CDR3 extends over 13 amino acids. The CDR3 DNA follows: TGTGCCAGCAATGGGCCACGGGATGATGAGCAGTTCTTC. Protein product: CASNGPRDDEQFF.